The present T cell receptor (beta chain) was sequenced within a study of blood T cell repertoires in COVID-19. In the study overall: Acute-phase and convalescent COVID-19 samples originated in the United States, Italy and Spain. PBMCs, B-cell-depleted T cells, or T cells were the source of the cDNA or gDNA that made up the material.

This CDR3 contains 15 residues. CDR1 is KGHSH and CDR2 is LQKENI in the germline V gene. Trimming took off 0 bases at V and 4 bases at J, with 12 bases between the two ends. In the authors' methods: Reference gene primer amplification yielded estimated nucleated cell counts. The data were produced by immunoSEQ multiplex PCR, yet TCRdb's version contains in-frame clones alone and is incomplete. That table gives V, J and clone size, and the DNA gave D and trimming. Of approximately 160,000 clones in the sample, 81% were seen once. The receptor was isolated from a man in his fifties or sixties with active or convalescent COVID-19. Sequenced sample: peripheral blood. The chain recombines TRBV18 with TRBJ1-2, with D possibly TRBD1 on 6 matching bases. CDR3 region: CASSPPRIGGYGYTF. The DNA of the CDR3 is TGTGCCAGCTCACCACCGAGGATAGGGGGCTATGGCTACACCTTC.